Following are 16 T cell receptor beta chains from one sample sequenced in a study of T cell repertoires in cytomegalovirus infection. These receptors lack a known antigen. Using its own MiXCR run on the reads, TCRdb lists one record per CDR3 protein. The sample includes some 800,000 distinct CDR3 sequences, roughly 28% of them seen just once. The sample here was cultured CD8+ T cells from PBMCs, taken from culture after CMV antigen stimulation. These receptors originate from a human donor in good health (CMV status not recorded). Some clones in this sample may be carry-over from other donors' samples.

There are a few counts of this clonotype. V gene TRBV27 combines with J gene TRBJ2-1; 10 bases map to TRBD1. The CDR3 runs to 15 residues. V shed 6 bases, J shed 7 bases, and the junction held 9 bases outside the gene matches. Germline-derived CDR1 and CDR2 are MNHEY and SMNVEV (reference sequence). For the CDR3, the DNA is TGTGCCAGCAGAATGACAGGGGGCCCCGGAAATGAGCAGTTCTTC. Protein product: CASRMTGGPGNEQFF.

The rearrangement joins TRBV27 to TRBJ2-7; TRBD2 matches 7 bases. With V trimmed by 6 bases and J by 1 base, 3 bases remained unmatched. CDR1 and CDR2 (germline): MNHEY, SMNVEV (reference sequence). The length of the CDR3 is 13 residues. CDR3 coding DNA: TGTGCCAGCAGGGGGAGGGGTTCCTACGAGCAGTACTTC. It encodes CASRGRGSYEQYF.

This clonotype was found many times. The chain joins TRBV6-4 to TRBJ1-2; D unresolved. V shed 8 bases and J shed 2 bases, with 15 bases lying between them. Germline V CDR1 and CDR2: MRHNA, SNTAGT. The CDR3 runs 14 residues. The CDR3 loop is CASGVRNPNYGYTF. CDR3 DNA sequence: TGTGCCAGCGGGGTGAGGAACCCCAACTATGGCTACACCTTC.

There are a few counts of this clonotype. The chain is built from TRBV7-6 and TRBJ2-1, with 7 bases identical to TRBD2. Germline values: CDR1 SGHVS, CDR2 FNYEAQ. J lost 4 bases, V lost 7 bases, and 10 bases had no gene match. This CDR3 has 15 residues. The CDR3 DNA sequence: TGTGCCAGCACCCTTAGCGGGTCCTCGTACAATGAGCAGTTCTTC. Translation gives CASTLSGSSYNEQFF.

This clonotype was detected ten times or more. This chain links TRBV19 with TRBJ1-2; 11 bases fit TRBD1. The CDR3 is made up of 12 amino acids. Germline trimming cut 9 bases from V and 7 bases from J; bases unmatched to any gene: 4. The V gene's germline CDR1 is LNHDA and CDR2 SQIVND (reference sequence). As DNA, the CDR3 is TGTGCCAGCTACGGACAGGGGGCTGGCTACACCTTC. It encodes CASYGQGAGYTF.

V and J are TRBV27 and TRBJ2-7, with 8 positions matching TRBD1. CDR1 and CDR2 from the germline V gene are MNHEY and SMNVEV (reference sequence). Trimming removed 5 bases from V and 3 bases from J; junction bases left unmatched: 9. This CDR3 has 15 amino acids. The CDR3, as DNA: TGTGCCAGCAGTCTCCGACAGGGGCCGAACTACGAGCAGTACTTC. Amino acids: CASSLRQGPNYEQYF.

V usage is TRBV6-1 and J usage is TRBJ2-1; D is undetermined. The V and J ends lost 5 bases and 6 bases respectively, with 14 bases between them. Per the germline V gene, CDR1 is MNHNS and CDR2 is SASEGT. CDR3 size: 14 residues. The CDR3 spells CASSSLEGSNEQFF. The CDR3 nucleotides are TGTGCCAGCAGTTCTTTAGAAGGAAGCAATGAGCAGTTCTTC.

This clonotype was seen many times. The V call is TRBV7-6, the J call TRBJ2-2, with 14 nucleotides matching TRBD2. Germline loops: CDR1 SGHVS, CDR2 FNYEAQ. After removal of 5 bases from V and 1 base from J, the junction contained 15 bases not matched to a gene. The CDR3 covers 21 residues. The CDR3: CASSPSGGRTSGGLNTGELFF. DNA of the CDR3: TGTGCCAGCAGCCCATCCGGCGGTAGGACTAGCGGGGGGTTGAACACCGGGGAGCTGTTTTTT.

Only a few counts were recorded for this clonotype. The chain joins TRBV6-5 to TRBJ1-1; D not resolved. The CDR3 covers 12 residues. V was shortened by 2 bases and J by 8 bases, with 9 bases between the two germline ends. Germline V gene sequence: CDR1 MNHEY, CDR2 SVGAGI. The CDR3 nucleotides read TGTGCCAGCAGTTACGGCGCCAGAGAAGCTTTCTTT. It is translated as CASSYGAREAFF.

This clonotype turned up a few times. The genes are TRBV12-3 or TRBV12-4 and TRBJ1-2, with 8 bases lining up with TRBD1. V shed 8 bases, J shed 6 bases, and the junction held 8 bases outside the gene matches. The CDR3 length is 13 residues. The CDR3 is CASGPDRADGYTF. The CDR3, as DNA: TGTGCCAGCGGACCGGACAGGGCAGATGGCTACACCTTC.

The V call is TRBV6-6, the J call TRBJ2-3; unclear D gene. Germline-derived CDR1 and CDR2 are MNHNY and SVGAGI (reference sequence). The ends were cut back, 0 bases at V and 5 bases at J, with 15 bases in the middle. This CDR3 is built from 16 residues. CDR3 protein: CASSYSVQNSEDTQYF. Here the CDR3 DNA reads TGTGCCAGCAGTTACTCGGTTCAAAACTCGGAAGATACGCAGTATTTT.

Many counts were recorded for this clonotype. The rearrangement uses TRBV7-2 and TRBJ2-2; maybe TRBD1 (6 bases). Germline CDR1 reads SGHTA; CDR2 reads FQGNSA. Trimming cost V 1 base and J 6 bases, with 9 bases left between them. The CDR3 sequence is 14 residues long. The CDR3 protein is CASSLEQGSGELFF. CDR3 coding DNA: TGTGCCAGCAGCTTAGAACAGGGCTCCGGGGAGCTGTTTTTT.

The CDR3 spells CATSDPRTGPQETQYF. For the CDR3, the DNA is TGTGCCACCAGTGATCCCCGGACAGGGCCCCAAGAGACCCAGTACTTC. V usage is TRBV24-1 and J usage is TRBJ2-5, with TRBD1 identical over 8 bases. The V gene end was trimmed by 3 bases and the J gene end by 1 base; junction bases not matched to a gene: 6. The CDR3 sequence is 16 residues long. From germline, CDR1 is KGHDR and CDR2 SFDVKD.

V and J are TRBV7-6 and TRBJ2-5, with a tentative D call TRBD1 (6 bases). Germline lookup yields CDR1 SGHVS and CDR2 FNYEAQ. The CDR3 spans 17 residues. V was clipped by 5 bases and J by 4 bases, with 23 bases between them. CDR3 protein: CASSPQANRVQGETQYF. In nucleotides, the CDR3 is TGTGCCAGCAGCCCCCAAGCTAACAGGGTGCAGGGAGAGACCCAGTACTTC.

The J gene is TRBJ1-5, the V gene TRBV5-6; a weak D match, TRBD1 (6 bases). Trimming removed 4 bases at V and 2 bases at J, with 19 bases between. From germline, CDR1 is SGHDT and CDR2 YYEEEE. This CDR3 has 17 residues. The CDR3 nucleotides are TGTGCCAGCAGCGAGGGGGGGTACACTGGGCGCAATCAGCCCCAGCATTTT. This translates into CASSEGGYTGRNQPQHF. Full variable domain (missing parts from reference TRBV5-6 and TRBJ1-5): DAGVTQSPTHLIKTRGQQVTLRCSPKSGHDTVSWYQQALGQGPQFIFQYYEEEERQRGNFPDRFSGHQFPNYSSELNVNALLLGDSALYLCASSEGGYTGRNQPQHFGDGTRLSIL.

The chain combines TRBV7-2 with TRBJ2-7, with D perhaps TRBD1 (5 bases). The CDR3 totals 14 residues. The germline CDR1 and CDR2 sequences are SGHTA and FQGNSA. V was clipped by 5 bases and J by 0 bases, with 11 bases between them. The CDR3 reads CASSPAGFSYEQYF. For the CDR3, the DNA is TGTGCCAGCAGCCCCGCAGGGTTCTCCTACGAGCAGTACTTC.